This T cell receptor (beta chain) is from a study of T-cell reconstitution after alpha-beta-depleted transplantation in children. Findings and caveats of the study: When one year had passed after transplant, most T-cell counts and diversity came from newly produced T cells. By about two months after transplant, alpha-beta T cells reportedly arose from several hundred graft clones that had expanded.

Per the germline V gene, CDR1 is DFQATT and CDR2 is SNEGSKA (reference sequence). V lost 5 bases to trimming and J lost 9 bases, with 13 bases between them. This CDR3 has 11 residues. Unique molecular identifiers were incorporated into the prepared TCRbeta library. TCRdb ran MiXCR on the PCR reads and lists one entry per CDR3 protein. Of some 190,000 distinct CDR3 sequences detected, 8.5% to 14% appear once; the ten largest clones hold about 13%. This clonotype has at least ten counts. Its antigen is not identified. This chain links TRBV20-1 with TRBJ1-1; D might be TRBD1 (5 bases). The sequencing used PBMCs, collected before TCRalphabeta/CD19-depleted stem cell transplant. This receptor was taken from a boy younger than 10 with acute myeloid leukemia, due to receive a stem cell transplant. CDR3 nucleotide sequence: TGCAGTGCTCACCGGGACCCCAAAGCTTTCTTT. Translated: CSAHRDPKAFF.